Presented here are 19 T cell receptor beta chains from one specimen sequenced in a study of OX40 agonist ivuxolimab in advanced cancers. TCRdb's copy holds only in-frame clones and misses some; the assay was immunoSEQ multiplex PCR. This table holds about 22,000 clones, about nine tenths found once. The material sequenced was CD4+ or CD8+ T cells sorted from blood, taken in a trial of the OX40 agonist ivuxolimab. Source of these receptors: an adult with an advanced solid tumor such as melanoma, head and neck, liver or kidney cancer.

The genes are TRBV20-1 and TRBJ1-1; D unresolved. CDR3 length: 11 residues. Germline V CDR1 and CDR2: DFQATT, SNEGSKA (reference sequence). CDR3 sequence reads: CSVPWNTEAFF. As DNA, the CDR3 is TGCAGCGTCCCTTGGAACACTGAAGCTTTCTTT.

This clone was picked up a small number of times. The V gene is TRBV7-2, the J gene TRBJ2-3; D gene unclear. The CDR3 contains 14 residues. V shed 1 base and J shed 5 bases, with 10 bases lying between them. CDR1 and CDR2 (germline): SGHTA, FQGNSA. The CDR3, as DNA: TGTGCCAGCAGCTTAGTCTATTTGAGAGATACGCAGTATTTT. Translated: CASSLVYLRDTQYF.

The CDR3 is CASTINRGNTEAFF. As DNA, the CDR3 is TGTGCCAGCACCATAAACAGGGGAAACACTGAAGCTTTCTTT. The chain has TRBV7-8 and TRBJ1-1, with 7 positions matching TRBD1. Germline CDR1 reads SGHVS; CDR2 reads FQNEAQ. The CDR3 has 14 amino acids. V shed 7 bases and J 2 bases; nucleotides not matched to a gene: 7.

The rearrangement links TRBV18 to TRBJ1-1; D not certain. Trimming pared 4 bases from V and 4 bases from J, leaving 10 bases between. CDR1 KGHSH and CDR2 LQKENI come from the germline V gene. The CDR3 runs to 13 residues. In DNA, the CDR3 is TGTGCCAGCTCACAGGGTTTCGGCACTGAAGCTTTCTTT. It specifies CASSQGFGTEAFF.

This chain joins TRBV14 and TRBJ1-3; D gene unclear. Germline CDR1 is SGHDN and CDR2 is FVKESK. V lost 4 bases and J lost 12, with 28 bases in between. The CDR3 has 17 residues. The CDR3 DNA reads as TGTGCCAGCAGCCGACTCAAATATTGGGAAGGGAGGACGGGCATATATTTT. This encodes CASSRLKYWEGRTGIYF. Variable domain in full (rest from reference TRBV14 and TRBJ1-3): EAGVTQFPSHSVIEKGQTVTLRCDPISGHDNLYWYRRVMGKEIKFLLHFVKESKQDESGMPNNRFLAERTGGTYSTLKVQPAELEDSGVYFCASSRLKYWEGRTGIYFGEGSWLTVV.

Here the CDR3 reads CASSRQGNEQFF. The CDR3 nucleotides read TGTGCCAGCAGTCGACAGGGGAATGAGCAGTTCTTC. The rearrangement links TRBV2 to TRBJ2-1; 8 positions agree with TRBD1. Germline CDR1 SNHLY, CDR2 FYNNEI. The V and J ends lost 5 bases and 7 bases, in that order; junction bases with no gene match: 1. The CDR3 is made up of 12 amino acids. Full variable domain (missing parts from reference TRBV2 and TRBJ2-1): EPEVTQTPSHQVTQMGQEVILRCVPISNHLYFYWYRQILGQKVEFLVSFYNNEISEKSEIFDDQFSVERPDGSNFTLKIRSTKLEDSAMYFCASSRQGNEQFFGPGTRLTVL.

The chain uses TRBV28 and TRBJ1-5; perhaps TRBD1 as D (5 bases). The CDR3 consists of 14 residues. V was pared by 6 bases and J by 4 bases, with 13 bases between. In germline, CDR1 is MDHEN, CDR2 SYDVKM. CDR3 in amino acids: CASRLLQDNQPQHF. The CDR3 bases are TGTGCCAGCAGGCTTTTACAGGATAATCAGCCCCAGCATTTT.

This chain joins TRBV4-1 and TRBJ2-5, with 8 bases lining up with TRBD2. In germline, CDR1 is MGHRA, CDR2 YSYEKL. V lost 2 bases and J lost 0; bases outside the gene matches: 5. The CDR3 is made up of 16 amino acids. CDR3 in DNA: TGCGCCAGCAGCCAACGGCGGGGGGCCTACCAAGAGACCCAGTACTTC. Translation: CASSQRRGAYQETQYF.

This clone was observed a handful of times. J is TRBJ1-5 and V is TRBV5-1; D not certain. This CDR3 is 14 amino acids long. V shed 0 bases and J shed 2 bases, with 6 bases lying between them. Germline CDR1 reads SGHRS; CDR2 reads YFSETQ. The CDR3 loop reads CASSLGVGNQPQHF. The CDR3 nucleotides are TGCGCCAGCAGCTTGGGCGTCGGCAATCAGCCCCAGCATTTT.

The rearrangement links TRBV4-3 to TRBJ1-6, with D possibly being TRBD1 (5 bases). Germline loops: CDR1 LGHNA, CDR2 YSLEER. There are 18 residues in the CDR3. Trimming took off 0 bases at V and 0 bases at J, with 12 bases between the two ends. The CDR3: CASSQDTGRGSYNSPLHF. The CDR3 DNA follows: TGCGCCAGCAGCCAAGATACCGGGAGGGGCTCCTATAATTCACCCCTCCACTTT.

This sequence joins TRBV5-4 and TRBJ1-1, with D possibly matching TRBD1 (5 bases). CDR3 length: 15 residues. Trimming stripped 1 base from V and 3 bases from J, with 13 bases between. Germline assignment: CDR1 SGHNT and CDR2 YYREEE (reference sequence). The DNA of the CDR3 is TGTGCCAGCAGCTTGAAGCAGGGAACGGACACTGAAGCTTTCTTT. Protein sequence: CASSLKQGTDTEAFF.

This chain joins TRBV6-1 and TRBJ1-2; 7 bases map to TRBD1. Germline loops: CDR1 MNHNS, CDR2 SASEGT. This CDR3 comprises 14 residues. The ends lost 5 bases at V and 8 bases at J; junction bases unmatched: 11. CDR3 residues: CASSISGTDGGYTF. The CDR3 coding sequence is TGTGCCAGCAGTATTTCCGGGACAGATGGGGGCTACACCTTC.

This clone appeared once. The chain joins TRBV6-4 to TRBJ2-3, with TRBD2 matching 10 bases. Germline loops: CDR1 MRHNA, CDR2 SNTAGT. J gave up 0 bases and V 2 bases, and 11 bases lay outside the gene matches. The CDR3 is 19 amino acids. In DNA, the CDR3 is TGTGCCAGCAGTGACCAGCTAGCGGGGGTCCATTCTAGCACAGATACGCAGTATTTT. Its protein is CASSDQLAGVHSSTDTQYF.

This chain uses TRBV5-1 with TRBJ2-5; the D gene could be TRBD1 or TRBD2 (5 bases each). CDR1 and CDR2 (germline): SGHRS, YFSETQ. V gave up 6 bases and J gave up 5 bases, with 17 bases separating them. The CDR3 length is 14 residues. The CDR3 region is CASNMGEWRETQYF. In DNA, the CDR3 is TGCGCCAGCAATATGGGGGAGTGGCGGGAGACCCAGTACTTC.

V gene TRBV7-6 combines with J gene TRBJ2-2, with TRBD2 matching over 13 bases. The V gene end was trimmed by 5 bases and the J gene end by 6 bases; junction bases not matched to a gene: 0. There are 14 residues in the CDR3. CDR1 is SGHVS and CDR2 is FNYEAQ in the germline V gene. This CDR3 reads CASSGLAGAGELFF. The CDR3 region has the DNA TGTGCCAGCAGCGGACTAGCGGGAGCCGGGGAGCTGTTTTTT.

This chain uses TRBV6-4 with TRBJ2-2, with 13 nucleotides matching TRBD2. Trimming took 8 bases from V and 8 from J; bases not matched to a gene: 5. This CDR3 comprises 14 residues. Germline CDR1 and CDR2: MRHNA and SNTAGT. The CDR3 bases are TGTGCCAGCCGGACTAGCGGGAGTGCGGGGGAGCTGTTTTTT. Its translation is CASRTSGSAGELFF.

This chain connects TRBV30 to TRBJ1-2, with 7 bases that match TRBD1. V shed 2 bases and J 6 bases; nucleotides not matched to a gene: 15. From germline, CDR1 is GTSNPN and CDR2 SVGIG (reference sequence). This CDR3 spans 16 amino acids. CDR3 bases: TGTGCCTGGAGTATTGCCCCGTTCCGGGACAGAAATGGCTACACCTTC. As protein: CAWSIAPFRDRNGYTF.

V usage is TRBV11-3 and J usage is TRBJ1-2; D not resolved. CDR3 length: 16 amino acids. V was shortened by 0 bases and J by 2 bases, with 13 bases between the two germline ends. Germline lookup yields CDR1 SGHNT and CDR2 YENEEA. In nucleotides, the CDR3 is TGTGCCAGCAGCTTAGATCCCGGCGCAGCCAACTATGGCTACACCTTC. This codes for CASSLDPGAANYGYTF.

The V and J genes are TRBV6-6 and TRBJ1-2; 7 bases are shared with TRBD1. The CDR3 has 16 amino acids. J gave up 8 bases and V 2 bases, and 14 bases lay outside the gene matches. Germline assignment: CDR1 MNHNY and CDR2 SVGAGI (reference sequence). The CDR3 bases are TGTGCCAGCAGTTACCCTAAGACAGGGAAAACCCCCGGCTACACCTTC. Translated, it gives CASSYPKTGKTPGYTF.